This T cell receptor beta chain was sequenced in a study of hypomethylating agent response in myelodysplastic syndrome (dated by TCRdb to the early 2020s). As for the study more broadly: Patients were treated with the hypomethylating agents azacitidine (about 70% of the 11) or decitabine (3 of 11). The cohort included under 10 male and a couple of female myelodysplastic syndrome patients. A mean patient age of around 70 +/- 6 years was recorded, and a diploid cytogenetic profile was observed most commonly. The most frequent mutation was TET2, found in about 45% of the 11 patients. About 6 patients had a response of complete response or hematologic improvement, and roughly five patients did not respond. Complete response or hematologic improvement counted as response, and patients meeting neither criterion were classed as non-responders. General conclusions and limits of the study: Only about a dozen patients were analyzed, so the study cohort was small. Possible recognition of novel MDS antigens by the shared GLIPH2 clusters was not confirmed, and experimental validation of that possible recognition is needed. Age matching of healthy control donors to MDS patients was not performed, and the MDS versus healthy comparison could have been impacted by this lack of age matching. After hypomethylating agent treatment, no significant change in richness, rarefaction diversity or clonality was seen, either across all patients or within response groups. Novel clonotypes emerged more often in responders, while non-responders showed more contracted clonotypes after treatment.

Receptor amplification or capture employed the immunoSEQ multiplex PCR assay. Survey resolution was used, with two replicates of around 200 ng each, totaling 400 ng of DNA per sample. Using multiplex PCR primers aimed at V and J genes, the hsTCRB kit picked up rearranged TCRB sequences in genomic DNA. The first PCR used the QIAGEN Multiplex PCR Kit for 25 to 35 cycles to amplify the CDR3 region. Sample barcodes and Illumina adapters were attached to each replicate during a second PCR lasting about 8 cycles. Pooled libraries were quantified using a QuantStudio 6 and the KAPA library quantification kit. Around 16 pM of pooled libraries was sequenced on an Illumina MiSeq using 156-cycle single-end reads and a 15-cycle index read. The study's own analysis went as follows. Of 150,000 to 200,000 unique clonotypes, 1.5% to 2% were flagged by VDJdb annotation as previously reported viral-epitope-specific. The immunoSEQ Data Assistant and immunoSEQ Analyzer converted raw reads into normalized, annotated TCRB repertoires. Clonotype analysis used the immunarch R package version 0.6.5 and BioAnalyzer. Before richness was estimated, every repertoire was downsampled to the clone count of the smallest repertoire. Clonotypes were sorted into expanded, contracted or novel categories with Fisher's exact tests, where novel meant the clonotype had zero frequency before treatment. GLIPH2 clustered significantly changed CDR3 beta sequences using simulation_depth=1000 and kmer_min_depth=3, excluding CDR3s shorter than five residues. As stored in TCRdb, this immuneACCESS dataset retains in-frame rearrangements with V and J assigned. A fraction of the clones does not appear; measured against another copy, unresolved V genes explain less than half of the discrepancy, and the remainder lacks a known reason. From that table come the V and J calls and clone size; the DNA was used to work out D and trimming. The sample table lists about 7,200 clones, around nine tenths of them with a count of one. Approximately 16% of the sample comes from the top ten.

This clone was counted only a few times. Its antigen is unknown. The record has no base qualities; no much larger clone is one base away. Spanning cysteine to phenylalanine, the CDR3 consists of 15 amino acids. Only the CDR3 part of the read is kept: 45 bases, read in frame from the first base. Trimming accounts for 2 bases at V and 3 bases at J, while the number of junction bases matched to no gene is 6. The germline V gene gives CDR1 as SNHLY and CDR2 as FYNNEI. T-cell subsets were not sorted, so the analysis was performed on bulk bone marrow. TCR beta CDR3 regions were immunosequenced from bone marrow of over nine myelodysplastic syndrome patients before and after hypomethylating agent therapy. For longitudinal repertoire tracking, every patient provided one baseline bone marrow and two to three bone marrows collected at different post-treatment timepoints. Genomic DNA was extracted from whole bone marrow, and quality was checked by TapeStation, NanoDrop OneC and PicoGreen assays.

The sequence was obtained from a human donor with myelodysplastic syndrome. Sequenced here: bone marrow, sampled before or after starting hypomethylating agent treatment for myelodysplastic syndrome (not recorded which). Here the chain combines TRBV2 and TRBJ1-1; TRBD1 matches 7 bases in the middle. The DNA reads as follows: TGTGCCAGCAGTGAAACAGGGGTAGGGCACACTGAAGCTTTCTTT. Its coded protein is CASSETGVGHTEAFF.